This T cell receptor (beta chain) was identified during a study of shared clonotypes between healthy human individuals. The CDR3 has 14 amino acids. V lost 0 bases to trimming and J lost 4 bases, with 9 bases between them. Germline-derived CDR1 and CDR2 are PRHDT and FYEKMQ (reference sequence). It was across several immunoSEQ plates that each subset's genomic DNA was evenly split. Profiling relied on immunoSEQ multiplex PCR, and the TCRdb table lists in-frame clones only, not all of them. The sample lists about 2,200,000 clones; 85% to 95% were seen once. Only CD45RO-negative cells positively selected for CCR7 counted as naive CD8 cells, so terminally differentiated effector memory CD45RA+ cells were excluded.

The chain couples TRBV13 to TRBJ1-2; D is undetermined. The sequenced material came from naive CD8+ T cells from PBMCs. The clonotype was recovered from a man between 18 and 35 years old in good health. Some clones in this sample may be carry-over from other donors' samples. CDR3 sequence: CASSLGGNIYGYTF. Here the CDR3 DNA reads TGTGCCAGCAGCTTAGGAGGAAATATCTATGGCTACACCTTC.